This T cell receptor beta chain comes out of a study of cytotoxic CD8 clonotypes in ibrutinib-treated CLL. Repertoires were generated with immunoSEQ multiplex PCR, while TCRdb's copy carries only in-frame clones and drops some. The sample includes 35,000 to 55,000 clones, around 68% seen only once; the top ten take roughly 13%. From cryopreserved PBMCs came roughly 1.8 micrograms of genomic DNA used for TCR beta libraries. Germline assignment: CDR1 KGHSH and CDR2 LQKENI. V was pared by 4 bases and J by 6 bases, with 7 bases of the junction left unmatched. The CDR3 length is 14 residues. The sample here was PBMCs, taken after 12 months of ibrutinib treatment. The receptor was isolated from a human donor with chronic lymphocytic leukemia. This chain joins TRBV18 and TRBJ1-2, with 8 nucleotides matching TRBD1. CDR3 sequence: CASSQGQGEDGYTF. The CDR3 DNA follows: TGTGCCAGCTCACAAGGACAGGGCGAGGATGGCTACACCTTC. The variable domain in full, with the rest retrieved from reference TRBV18 and TRBJ1-2, is NAGVMQNPRHLVRRRGQEARLRCSPMKGHSHVYWYRQLPEEGLKFMVYLQKENIIDESGMPKERFSAEFPKEGPSILRIQQVVRGDSAAYFCASSQGQGEDGYTFGSGTRLTVV.